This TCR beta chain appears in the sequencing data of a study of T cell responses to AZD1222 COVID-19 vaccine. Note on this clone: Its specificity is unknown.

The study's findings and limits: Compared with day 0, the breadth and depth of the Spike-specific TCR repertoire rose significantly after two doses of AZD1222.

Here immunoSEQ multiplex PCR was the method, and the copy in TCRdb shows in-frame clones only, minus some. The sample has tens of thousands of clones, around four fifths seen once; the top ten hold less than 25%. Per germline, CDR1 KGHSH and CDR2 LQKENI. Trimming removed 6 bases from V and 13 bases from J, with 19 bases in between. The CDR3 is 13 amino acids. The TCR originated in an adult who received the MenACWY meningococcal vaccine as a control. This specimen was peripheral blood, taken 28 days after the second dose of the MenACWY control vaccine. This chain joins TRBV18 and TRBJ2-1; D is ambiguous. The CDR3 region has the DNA TGTGCCAGCTCCTTACAGAAAGAGTTGGAACAGTTCTTC. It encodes CASSLQKELEQFF.